This is a list of T cell receptor beta chains from one sample in a study of blood T cell repertoires in COVID-19. Assay used: immunoSEQ multiplex PCR; TCRdb lists only in-frame clones, some missing. The repertoire consists of 90,000 to 110,000 clones, with around 76% occurring once and the leading ten covering just under 20%. Sample: peripheral blood. Every receptor here comes from a woman aged 70-85 years with acute or convalescent COVID-19. The conserved cysteine and the conserved F or W are not part of the CDR3 here. The order of the fields is V gene, J gene, clone size, CDR3 protein. Expanded clones get a size class; other rows say once, few or many, or leave the size out.

TRBV3-1/TRBV3-2	TRBJ1-1	NA	ASSQGLDRGAF
TRBV28	TRBJ1-1	once	ATRTGANTEAF
TRBV14	TRBJ2-4	NA	ASSQDRGIQY
TRBV7-9	TRBJ2-7	once	ASSQGGRQY
TRBV18	TRBJ2-2	few	ASSPAQDNTGELF
TRBV27	TRBJ2-3	few	ASSLEGVDTQY
TRBV19	TRBJ2-5	NA	ASSLAPTGMGETQY
TRBV7-9	TRBJ2-3	NA	ASSFVRVTDTQY
TRBV7-2	TRBJ1-1	NA	ASSLLLGGYTEAF
TRBV5-1	TRBJ1-1	NA	ASSLDGLNTEAF
TRBV19	TRBJ1-5	NA	ASSPTQQGGNQPQH
TRBV12-3/TRBV12-4	TRBJ2-5	NA	ASSFSGQETQY
TRBV19	TRBJ1-1	once	ASTRSGEAF
TRBV5-6	TRBJ2-7	NA	ASSLAGSYEQY
TRBV27	TRBJ1-5	once	ASSQQGNQPQH
TRBV12-3/TRBV12-4	TRBJ2-3	NA	ASSQGRDTQY
TRBV6-2/TRBV6-3	TRBJ1-3	NA	ASSYSIGYPAGDRGTIY
TRBV27	TRBJ2-7	NA	ASSDDSSSYEQY
TRBV7-8	TRBJ2-5	NA	ASSRAGETQY
TRBV28	TRBJ1-5	NA	ASIGGGRGQPQH
TRBV7-6	TRBJ2-5	once	ASSEGGRAGGLQETQY
TRBV2	TRBJ1-1	NA	ASSEAPPSGARAAF
TRBV28	TRBJ1-1	NA	ASSLNAGAF
TRBV29-1	TRBJ2-5	NA	SAGTSGETQY
TRBV6-5	TRBJ1-2	many	ASSLDRRSGYT
TRBV7-8	TRBJ2-3	NA	ASSPAGGPTDTQY
TRBV12-3/TRBV12-4	TRBJ2-5	once	ASGQGETQY
TRBV11-3	TRBJ2-5	few	ASSLGGSAPYQETQY